This is a list of T cell receptor beta chains from one sample in a study of blood T cell repertoires in COVID-19. Libraries were prepared by immunoSEQ multiplex PCR; TCRdb keeps only in-frame clonotypes and omits some of them. Seen here are roughly 440,000 clones, approximately 90% observed once, and the top ten hold over 9.5%. The material sequenced was peripheral blood. Receptors originate from a woman aged 45-59 years with COVID-19, enrolled during active disease. The CDR3 runs from the conserved cysteine through the conserved F or W. The order of the fields is clone size, D gene, V gene, J gene, CDR3 protein, CDR3 DNA. D genes are given only for firm matches. Only part of the rows carry a size: once, few, many, or a class if the clone is expanded.

clone_size: NA
d_call: TRBD1
v_call: TRBV24-1
j_call: TRBJ1-4
cdr3_aa: CATSDSGQINEKLFF
cdr3_nt: TGTGCCACCAGTGATTCGGGACAGATTAATGAAAAACTGTTTTTT

clone_size: NA
d_call: NA
v_call: TRBV18
j_call: TRBJ1-1
cdr3_aa: CASSKGGTEAFF
cdr3_nt: TGTGCCAGCTCAAAAGGGGGCACTGAAGCTTTCTTT

clone_size: once
d_call: NA
v_call: TRBV18
j_call: TRBJ2-1
cdr3_aa: CASSPYSDNEQFF
cdr3_nt: TGTGCCAGCTCACCTTACTCCGACAATGAGCAGTTCTTC

clone_size: NA
d_call: TRBD1
v_call: TRBV18
j_call: TRBJ2-5
cdr3_aa: CASSLRQGMETQYF
cdr3_nt: TGTGCCAGCTCCCTCCGACAGGGTATGGAGACCCAGTACTTC

clone_size: once
d_call: NA
v_call: TRBV7-2
j_call: TRBJ2-7
cdr3_aa: CASSLGPSGYEQYF
cdr3_nt: TGTGCCAGCAGCTTAGGGCCATCGGGCTACGAGCAGTACTTC

clone_size: NA
d_call: TRBD2
v_call: TRBV10-3
j_call: TRBJ2-2
cdr3_aa: CAISLGLAGGRGVTGELFF
cdr3_nt: TGTGCCATCAGCCTTGGACTAGCGGGGGGCCGTGGAGTCACCGGGGAGCTGTTTTTT

clone_size: once
d_call: TRBD2
v_call: TRBV6-6
j_call: TRBJ2-1
cdr3_aa: CASSAGTSDNEQFF
cdr3_nt: TGTGCCAGCAGTGCCGGGACTAGCGACAATGAGCAGTTCTTC

clone_size: NA
d_call: NA
v_call: TRBV6-1
j_call: TRBJ1-2
cdr3_aa: CASSEAAASSTF
cdr3_nt: TGTGCCAGCAGTGAAGCGGCGGCCTCCTCCACCTTC

clone_size: NA
d_call: TRBD1
v_call: TRBV30
j_call: TRBJ1-5
cdr3_aa: CAWSVQGQGNQPQHF
cdr3_nt: TGTGCCTGGAGTGTACAAGGACAGGGGAATCAGCCCCAGCATTTT

clone_size: NA
d_call: NA
v_call: TRBV2
j_call: TRBJ1-6
cdr3_aa: CASGQGWSPLHF
cdr3_nt: TGTGCCAGCGGTCAGGGTTGGTCACCCCTCCACTTT

clone_size: NA
d_call: TRBD1
v_call: TRBV6-5
j_call: TRBJ1-1
cdr3_aa: CASSFGQGDTEAFF
cdr3_nt: TGTGCCAGCAGTTTTGGACAGGGGGACACTGAAGCTTTCTTT

clone_size: once
d_call: NA
v_call: TRBV6-5
j_call: TRBJ1-1
cdr3_aa: CASSRYDRGNTEAFF
cdr3_nt: TGTGCCAGCAGCCGTTATGACAGAGGCAACACTGAAGCTTTCTTT

clone_size: NA
d_call: TRBD2
v_call: TRBV9
j_call: TRBJ2-1
cdr3_aa: CASSVSGGAFGDEQFF
cdr3_nt: TGTGCCAGCAGCGTGAGCGGGGGGGCATTCGGAGATGAGCAGTTCTTC

clone_size: NA
d_call: NA
v_call: TRBV4-1
j_call: TRBJ2-7
cdr3_aa: CASSPRLVSYEQYF
cdr3_nt: TGCGCCAGCAGCCCTCGACTAGTATCCTACGAGCAGTACTTC

clone_size: NA
d_call: NA
v_call: TRBV5-1
j_call: TRBJ2-6
cdr3_aa: CASSWGDRGSGANVLTF
cdr3_nt: TGCGCCAGCAGCTGGGGGGACCGTGGCTCTGGGGCCAACGTCCTGACTTTC

clone_size: NA
d_call: TRBD2
v_call: TRBV19
j_call: TRBJ2-5
cdr3_aa: CASSIGKLAGGETQYF
cdr3_nt: TGTGCCAGTAGTATCGGTAAGCTAGCGGGGGGGGAGACCCAGTACTTC

clone_size: NA
d_call: NA
v_call: TRBV28
j_call: TRBJ1-3
cdr3_aa: CASAGPMSGNTIYF
cdr3_nt: TGTGCCAGCGCGGGACCGATGTCTGGAAACACCATATATTTT

clone_size: NA
d_call: NA
v_call: TRBV5-1
j_call: TRBJ2-7
cdr3_aa: CASSYPVQGEEQYF
cdr3_nt: TGCGCCAGCAGCTACCCCGTACAGGGCGAGGAGCAGTACTTC

clone_size: NA
d_call: NA
v_call: TRBV6-5
j_call: TRBJ1-6
cdr3_aa: CVSRAGGGGSPLHF
cdr3_nt: TGTGTCAGCAGGGCCGGCGGGGGCGGGTCACCCCTCCACTTT

clone_size: NA
d_call: TRBD1
v_call: TRBV30
j_call: TRBJ2-3
cdr3_aa: CAWCPGGGTQYF
cdr3_nt: TGTGCCTGGTGCCCAGGGGGCGGGACGCAGTATTTT

clone_size: NA
d_call: TRBD1
v_call: TRBV5-4
j_call: TRBJ1-1
cdr3_aa: CASSSDGDRGLSFDTEAFF
cdr3_nt: TGTGCCAGCAGCTCCGATGGGGACAGGGGGCTGAGTTTTGATACTGAAGCTTTCTTT

clone_size: NA
d_call: TRBD2
v_call: TRBV5-1
j_call: TRBJ2-7
cdr3_aa: CASSLGLAASYEQYF
cdr3_nt: TGCGCCAGCAGCTTGGGGCTAGCGGCTTCCTACGAGCAGTACTTC

clone_size: NA
d_call: TRBD1
v_call: TRBV5-7
j_call: TRBJ1-5
cdr3_aa: CASSPRDRGLDQPQHF
cdr3_nt: TGTGCCAGCAGCCCCCGGGACAGGGGGCTCGATCAGCCCCAGCATTTT

clone_size: NA
d_call: NA
v_call: TRBV12-3/TRBV12-4
j_call: TRBJ1-5
cdr3_aa: CASSPGNQPQHF
cdr3_nt: TGTGCCAGCAGTCCAGGGAATCAGCCCCAGCATTTT